The sequence of this TCR beta chain was determined in a study of T cell responses to AZD1222 COVID-19 vaccine. Germline V gene data show CDR1 as KGHDR and CDR2 as SFDVKD. The CDR3 is made up of 14 amino acids. Trimming left V 10 bases short and J 2 bases short, with 15 bases between. Sequencing used immunoSEQ multiplex PCR; TCRdb keeps in-frame clones, though not all of them. The sample has approximately 110,000 clones, 82% seen once. This chain connects TRBV24-1 to TRBJ2-3, with D possibly TRBD2 on 6 matching bases. The sample consisted of peripheral blood, taken on day 0 of AZD1222 vaccination. This receptor was identified in an adult in good health. The CDR3 region is CATALGTATDTQYF. The CDR3 DNA follows: TGTGCCACAGCCTTGGGGACTGCCACAGATACGCAGTATTTT.